The present entry profiles one T cell receptor (beta chain) with its context. What it binds is not known. These data are taken from a study of Ad26.COV2.S vaccination and SARS-CoV-2 variants. The CDR3 is 17 amino acids. Germline V gene data show CDR1 as MDHEN and CDR2 as SYDVKM. V was cut by 0 bases and J by 6 bases, with 18 bases left in between. Libraries were prepared by immunoSEQ multiplex PCR; TCRdb keeps only in-frame clonotypes and omits some of them. The sample has around 250,000 clones; 87% are singletons. Stated treatment: 15 to 20 received Ad26.COV2.S at low or high dose, single or two shots; 5 received placebo; per-sample allocation not given. The study sampled participants on day 63 after the first vaccine or placebo injection. The vaccine delivered Wuhan-strain SARS-CoV-2 spike through an Ad26 vector. Study-wide results and caveats: An underestimation of total T cell responses may have resulted from the TCR breadth and depth analyses. After vaccination, substantial breadth of spike-specific CD8+ and CD4+ responses was reported.

The origin of this receptor is a person between 18 and 59 years old who received the Ad26.COV2.S COVID-19 vaccine or a placebo. V and J are TRBV28 and TRBJ2-1; TRBD2 is a possible D gene (5 bases). Sequenced material: peripheral blood, taken in a trial of Ad26.COV2.S vaccine versus placebo. CDR3: CASSLWPVGVGSNEQFF. The CDR3 region has the DNA TGTGCCAGCAGTTTATGGCCCGTGGGAGTAGGGTCCAATGAGCAGTTCTTC. The full variable domain, with the rest looked up from reference TRBV28 and TRBJ2-1, is DVKVTQSSRYLVKRTGEKVFLECVQDMDHENMFWYRQDPGLGLRLIYFSYDVKMKEKGDIPEGYSVSREKKERFSLILESASTNQTSMYLCASSLWPVGVGSNEQFFGPGTRLTVL.